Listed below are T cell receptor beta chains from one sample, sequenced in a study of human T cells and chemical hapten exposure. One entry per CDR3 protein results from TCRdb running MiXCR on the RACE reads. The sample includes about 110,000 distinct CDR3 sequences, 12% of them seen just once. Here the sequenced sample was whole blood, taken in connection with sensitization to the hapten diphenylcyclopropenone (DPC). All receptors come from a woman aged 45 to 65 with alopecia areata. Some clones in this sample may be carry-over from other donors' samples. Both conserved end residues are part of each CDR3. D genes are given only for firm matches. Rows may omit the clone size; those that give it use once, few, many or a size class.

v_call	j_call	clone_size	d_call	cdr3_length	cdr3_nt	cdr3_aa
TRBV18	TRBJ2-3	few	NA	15	TGTGCCAGCTCACCACCGGACAGAGGAAGGGATACGCAGTATTTT	CASSPPDRGRDTQYF
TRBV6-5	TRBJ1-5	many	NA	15	TGTGCCAGCAGCACCGGGGGGTATAGCAATCAGCCCCAGCATTTT	CASSTGGYSNQPQHF
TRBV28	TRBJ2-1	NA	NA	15	TGTGCCAGCAGTGACCCCGGGGGTGGTCACAATGAGCAGTTCTTC	CASSDPGGGHNEQFF
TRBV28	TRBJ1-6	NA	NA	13	TGTGCCAGTGGAGGGGGTCCGGGCTCACCCCTCCACTTT	CASGGGPGSPLHF
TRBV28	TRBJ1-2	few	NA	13	TGTGCCAGTGTAGGGGGGAGCTTAGATGGCTACACCTTC	CASVGGSLDGYTF
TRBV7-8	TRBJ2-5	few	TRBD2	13	TGTGCCAGCGGGAGGGTAGAGGGAGGGACCCAGTACTTC	CASGRVEGGTQYF
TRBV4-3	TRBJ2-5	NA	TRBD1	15	TGCGCCAGCAGCCAGGACGGACAGGCGGAAGAGACCCAGTACTTC	CASSQDGQAEETQYF
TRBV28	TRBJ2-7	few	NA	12	TGTGCCAGCAGTCCCACGATCGGCGAGCAGTACTTC	CASSPTIGEQYF
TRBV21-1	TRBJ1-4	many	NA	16	TGTGCCAGCAGCAAAGGATACTGCGCACCTAATGAAAAACTGTTTTTT	CASSKGYCAPNEKLFF
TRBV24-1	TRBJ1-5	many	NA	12	TGTGCCACCAGTGACTTCAATCAGCCCCAGCATTTT	CATSDFNQPQHF
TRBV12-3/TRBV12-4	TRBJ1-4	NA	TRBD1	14	TGTGCCAGCAGACGGACAGGGGGCGGTGAAAAACTGTTTTTT	CASRRTGGGEKLFF
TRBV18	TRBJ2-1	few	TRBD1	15	TGTGCCAGCTCATCCGGGACAGCAACCTACAATGAGCAGTTCTTC	CASSSGTATYNEQFF
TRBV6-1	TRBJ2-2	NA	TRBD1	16	TGTGCCAGCAGCGCCCGACAGGGGCCCGACACCGGGGAGCTGTTTTTT	CASSARQGPDTGELFF
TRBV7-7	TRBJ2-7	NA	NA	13	TGTGCTAGCAGCTCCGGGCCGGGCTACGAGCAGTACTTC	CASSSGPGYEQYF
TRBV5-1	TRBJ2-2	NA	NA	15	TGCGCCAGCAGCTTCGCGATCAGGGAAACCGGGGAGCTGTTTTTT	CASSFAIRETGELFF
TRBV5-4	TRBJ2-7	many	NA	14	TGTGCCAGCAGCTTGGTAGGTTCCGGGGACGAGCAGTACTTC	CASSLVGSGDEQYF
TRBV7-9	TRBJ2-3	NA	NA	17	TGTGCCAGCAGCGCTCTCCTTGGCAGCACTAGCACAGATACGCAGTATTTT	CASSALLGSTSTDTQYF
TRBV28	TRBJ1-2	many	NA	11	TGTGCCAGCATTTCCCGCTATGGCTACACCTTC	CASISRYGYTF